Listed below are T cell receptor beta chains from one sample, sequenced in a study of cytomegalovirus exposure and HLA in healthy donors. Generated by immunoSEQ multiplex PCR, the TCRdb table keeps only in-frame clones and is missing some. Of about 150,000 clones in the sample, about 85% were seen once. The material sequenced was PBMCs. The source is a human donor in good health. The CDR3 runs from the conserved cysteine through the conserved F or W. A D gene is named only where the DNA matches it firmly. Clone sizes are given selectively: once, few, many, or a class where the clone is expanded.

cdr3_aa	cdr3_nt	v_call	clone_size	j_call	d_call
CASTTRGLASYNEQFF	TGTGCCAGCACCACCCGAGGACTAGCGAGTTACAATGAGCAGTTCTTC	TRBV5-4	.	TRBJ2-1	TRBD2
CAIGAQEQYF	TGTGCCATCGGAGCTCAGGAGCAGTACTTC	TRBV10-3	.	TRBJ2-7	.
CASGQGERNTIYF	TGTGCCAGCGGACAGGGCGAAAGAAACACCATATATTTT	TRBV6-6	.	TRBJ1-3	TRBD1
CAISDGQSSNQPQHF	TGTGCCATCAGTGATGGACAGTCATCCAATCAGCCCCAGCATTTT	TRBV10-3	.	TRBJ1-5	.
CASSITLKPYEQYF	TGTGCCAGCAGCATAACCCTAAAACCCTACGAGCAGTACTTC	TRBV14	.	TRBJ2-7	.
CASKAGGIGELFF	TGTGCCAGCAAAGCGGGAGGGATCGGGGAGCTGTTTTTT	TRBV2	.	TRBJ2-2	TRBD2
CASSLVQGGNEQFF	TGTGCCAGCAGCTTGGTCCAGGGGGGCAATGAGCAGTTCTTC	TRBV5-4	.	TRBJ2-1	.
CASSPLRTQGVMNTEAFF	TGTGCCAGCTCACCGCTAAGAACCCAGGGGGTAATGAACACTGAAGCTTTCTTT	TRBV18	once	TRBJ1-1	TRBD1
CASSEAGGDYGYTF	TGTGCCAGCAGTGAAGCAGGGGGCGACTATGGCTACACCTTC	TRBV6-1	.	TRBJ1-2	TRBD1
CASSPPRDRGRGGYTF	TGTGCCAGCTCACCACCCCGGGACAGGGGGCGGGGTGGCTACACCTTC	TRBV18	.	TRBJ1-2	TRBD1